A selection of T cell receptor beta chains follows, all from one sample in a study of CD8+ T cells in alopecia areata. Produced via immunoSEQ multiplex PCR; TCRdb's table is partial and in-frame only. The sample includes around 19,000 clones, approximately 56% seen only once; the top ten take around 8%. The material sequenced was skin, taken at week 4, from a patient treated with tofacitinib. Receptors were obtained from a human donor with alopecia areata. Both conserved end residues are part of each CDR3. The order of the fields is V gene, D gene, J gene, clone size, CDR3 protein, CDR3 DNA. A D gene is named only where the DNA matches it firmly. Where a row states a size, it is once, few, many or the class of an expanded clone; other rows omit it.

V gene: TRBV5-1
D gene: .
J gene: TRBJ2-3
clone size: .
CDR3 protein: CASSLEQSTDTQYF
CDR3 DNA: TGCGCCAGCAGCTTGGAACAGAGCACAGATACGCAGTATTTT

V gene: TRBV5-1
D gene: TRBD1
J gene: TRBJ2-7
clone size: .
CDR3 protein: CASRPLYGTEGEQYF
CDR3 DNA: TGCGCCAGCAGACCCCTATATGGGACAGAGGGCGAGCAGTACTTC

V gene: TRBV29-1
D gene: TRBD1
J gene: TRBJ2-7
clone size: .
CDR3 protein: CSAAQGAGYEQYF
CDR3 DNA: TGCAGCGCCGCCCAGGGGGCTGGCTACGAGCAGTACTTC

V gene: TRBV2
D gene: .
J gene: TRBJ2-7
clone size: .
CDR3 protein: CASSVRSIYEQYF
CDR3 DNA: TGTGCCAGCAGTGTCAGGTCTATCTACGAGCAGTACTTC

V gene: TRBV7-2
D gene: .
J gene: TRBJ1-4
clone size: .
CDR3 protein: CASSRATNEKLFF
CDR3 DNA: TGTGCCAGCAGCAGGGCAACTAATGAAAAACTGTTTTTT

V gene: TRBV7-6
D gene: .
J gene: TRBJ2-1
clone size: .
CDR3 protein: CASSNLGLNNEQFF
CDR3 DNA: TGTGCCAGCAGCAATCTGGGACTTAACAATGAGCAGTTCTTC

V gene: TRBV5-8
D gene: .
J gene: TRBJ2-3
clone size: few
CDR3 protein: CASSWGGTDTQYF
CDR3 DNA: TGTGCCAGCAGCTGGGGAGGCACAGATACGCAGTATTTT

V gene: TRBV7-2
D gene: TRBD2
J gene: TRBJ2-7
clone size: .
CDR3 protein: CASSLGPSGLTSYEQYF
CDR3 DNA: TGTGCCAGCAGCTTAGGGCCTAGCGGGTTAACCTCCTACGAGCAGTACTTC

V gene: TRBV7-2
D gene: TRBD2
J gene: TRBJ2-5
clone size: .
CDR3 protein: CASSYVQRGIKETQYF
CDR3 DNA: TGTGCCAGCAGCTACGTTCAGCGGGGGATTAAAGAGACCCAGTACTTC

V gene: TRBV11-2
D gene: .
J gene: TRBJ2-3
clone size: .
CDR3 protein: CASSLLGGVSTDTQYF
CDR3 DNA: TGTGCCAGCAGCTTACTAGGGGGAGTAAGCACAGATACGCAGTATTTT

V gene: TRBV7-8
D gene: TRBD1
J gene: TRBJ2-7
clone size: .
CDR3 protein: CAISGTGFYEQYF
CDR3 DNA: TGTGCTATATCCGGGACAGGGTTTTACGAGCAGTACTTC

V gene: TRBV18
D gene: .
J gene: TRBJ1-1
clone size: .
CDR3 protein: CASSRQVLWSNTEAFF
CDR3 DNA: TGTGCCAGCTCACGACAGGTCCTCTGGTCGAACACTGAAGCTTTCTTT

V gene: TRBV29-1
D gene: TRBD1
J gene: TRBJ2-1
clone size: few
CDR3 protein: CSVGTGWNNEQFF
CDR3 DNA: TGCAGCGTGGGGACAGGGTGGAACAATGAGCAGTTCTTC

V gene: TRBV29-1
D gene: TRBD1
J gene: TRBJ2-3
clone size: .
CDR3 protein: CSVEDLKTGGTDTQYF
CDR3 DNA: TGCAGCGTTGAAGATCTTAAAACAGGGGGTACAGATACGCAGTATTTT

V gene: TRBV29-1
D gene: .
J gene: TRBJ1-5
clone size: .
CDR3 protein: CSVATGLNQPQHF
CDR3 DNA: TGCAGCGTTGCGACGGGGCTCAATCAGCCCCAGCATTTT

V gene: TRBV6-6
D gene: .
J gene: TRBJ2-5
clone size: .
CDR3 protein: CASRRETQYF
CDR3 DNA: TGTGCCAGCAGGCGAGAGACCCAGTACTTC

V gene: TRBV7-2
D gene: TRBD1
J gene: TRBJ2-2
clone size: few
CDR3 protein: CASSLYRGVANTGELFF
CDR3 DNA: TGTGCCAGCAGCCTTTACAGGGGGGTGGCGAACACCGGGGAGCTGTTTTTT

V gene: TRBV27
D gene: TRBD1
J gene: TRBJ1-2
clone size: few
CDR3 protein: CASMTGTGLDGYTF
CDR3 DNA: TGTGCCAGCATGACGGGGACAGGGCTTGATGGCTACACCTTC

V gene: TRBV28
D gene: .
J gene: TRBJ2-7
clone size: .
CDR3 protein: CASSAPGTSGYYEQYF
CDR3 DNA: TGTGCCAGCAGTGCCCCCGGGACTTCGGGCTACTACGAGCAGTACTTC

V gene: TRBV10-2
D gene: TRBD1
J gene: TRBJ1-5
clone size: few
CDR3 protein: CASSRGQNLNQPQHF
CDR3 DNA: TGCGCCAGCAGCCGGGGACAGAACCTCAATCAGCCCCAGCATTTT

V gene: TRBV19
D gene: .
J gene: TRBJ2-1
clone size: .
CDR3 protein: CASSIARGASYNEQFF
CDR3 DNA: TGTGCCAGTAGTATCGCTCGGGGGGCGTCCTACAATGAGCAGTTCTTC

V gene: TRBV6-1
D gene: .
J gene: TRBJ1-2
clone size: .
CDR3 protein: CASRTRNYGYTF
CDR3 DNA: TGTGCCAGCAGGACACGTAACTATGGCTACACCTTC

V gene: TRBV28
D gene: .
J gene: TRBJ1-2
clone size: few
CDR3 protein: CASSLFVPSGGYGYTF
CDR3 DNA: TGTGCCAGCAGTTTATTTGTACCCTCAGGAGGTTATGGCTACACCTTC

V gene: TRBV6-5
D gene: .
J gene: TRBJ1-2
clone size: few
CDR3 protein: CASSPQGLGNYGYTF
CDR3 DNA: TGTGCCAGCAGCCCTCAGGGCCTGGGGAACTATGGCTACACCTTC

V gene: TRBV7-2
D gene: .
J gene: TRBJ2-3
clone size: .
CDR3 protein: CASSSRGLADTQYF
CDR3 DNA: TGTGCCAGCAGCTCCAGGGGCCTAGCAGATACGCAGTATTTT

V gene: TRBV14
D gene: TRBD2
J gene: TRBJ2-1
clone size: .
CDR3 protein: CASSYLGLAGGNEQFF
CDR3 DNA: TGTGCCAGCAGCTACCTGGGACTAGCGGGGGGGAATGAGCAGTTCTTC

V gene: TRBV28
D gene: TRBD1
J gene: TRBJ1-5
clone size: few
CDR3 protein: CASRGQINQPQHF
CDR3 DNA: TGTGCCAGCAGGGGACAGATTAATCAGCCCCAGCATTTT

V gene: TRBV29-1
D gene: TRBD1
J gene: TRBJ1-1
clone size: .
CDR3 protein: CSVLWGQTNTEAFF
CDR3 DNA: TGCAGCGTCCTATGGGGACAGACAAACACTGAAGCTTTCTTT

V gene: TRBV7-8
D gene: .
J gene: TRBJ2-3
clone size: .
CDR3 protein: CASDADTQYF
CDR3 DNA: TGTGCGTCGGATGCAGATACGCAGTATTTT

V gene: TRBV7-6
D gene: TRBD1
J gene: TRBJ1-2
clone size: .
CDR3 protein: CASSLVVPGDVGTVHGYTF
CDR3 DNA: TGTGCCAGCAGCTTAGTGGTACCGGGAGATGTGGGGACAGTACATGGCTACACCTTC

V gene: TRBV2
D gene: TRBD1
J gene: TRBJ2-3
clone size: .
CDR3 protein: CASTEDTGVPTDTQYF
CDR3 DNA: TGTGCCAGCACCGAAGATACAGGGGTTCCCACAGATACGCAGTATTTT

V gene: TRBV27
D gene: .
J gene: TRBJ2-5
clone size: .
CDR3 protein: CASSLGIPPQETQYF
CDR3 DNA: TGTGCCAGCAGTTTAGGGATCCCCCCACAAGAGACCCAGTACTTC

V gene: TRBV4-1
D gene: TRBD1
J gene: TRBJ2-4
clone size: .
CDR3 protein: CASSRPRRQGPENIQYF
CDR3 DNA: TGCGCCAGCAGCCGACCCCGAAGACAGGGTCCCGAAAACATTCAGTACTTC

V gene: TRBV7-2
D gene: .
J gene: TRBJ2-1
clone size: .
CDR3 protein: CASSLDGTFEQFF
CDR3 DNA: TGTGCCAGCAGCTTAGACGGGACCTTTGAGCAGTTCTTC

V gene: TRBV23-1
D gene: .
J gene: TRBJ1-5
clone size: few
CDR3 protein: CASSRLRFSNQPQHF
CDR3 DNA: TGCGCCAGCAGTCGACTCAGGTTTAGCAATCAGCCCCAGCATTTT

V gene: TRBV21-1
D gene: .
J gene: TRBJ1-4
clone size: few
CDR3 protein: CARGAPATNEKLFF
CDR3 DNA: TGTGCCAGGGGCGCACCCGCAACTAATGAAAAACTGTTTTTT

V gene: TRBV19
D gene: .
J gene: TRBJ1-1
clone size: .
CDR3 protein: CASSIGPGRVNTEAFF
CDR3 DNA: TGTGCCAGTAGTATAGGGCCCGGACGGGTGAACACTGAAGCTTTCTTT

V gene: TRBV27
D gene: .
J gene: TRBJ1-6
clone size: few
CDR3 protein: CASSLVFGSSPLHF
CDR3 DNA: TGTGCCAGCAGTTTAGTTTTCGGGAGTTCACCCCTCCACTTT

V gene: TRBV29-1
D gene: .
J gene: TRBJ2-5
clone size: .
CDR3 protein: CSFSGMYQETQYF
CDR3 DNA: TGCAGCTTTTCGGGGATGTACCAAGAGACCCAGTACTTC

V gene: TRBV4-3
D gene: .
J gene: TRBJ2-7
clone size: .
CDR3 protein: CASSQGGRGYEQYF
CDR3 DNA: TGCGCCAGCAGCCAAGGTGGCAGGGGTTACGAGCAGTACTTC

V gene: TRBV6-1
D gene: .
J gene: TRBJ2-2
clone size: .
CDR3 protein: CASSSWDGELFF
CDR3 DNA: TGTGCCAGCTCCTCGTGGGACGGGGAGCTGTTTTTT

V gene: TRBV11-2
D gene: TRBD2
J gene: TRBJ2-7
clone size: .
CDR3 protein: CASSLERGGTYEQYF
CDR3 DNA: TGTGCCAGCAGCTTGGAGCGGGGGGGGACCTACGAGCAGTACTTC

V gene: TRBV18
D gene: TRBD2
J gene: TRBJ2-1
clone size: .
CDR3 protein: CASSPGLGANEQFF
CDR3 DNA: TGTGCCAGCTCACCCGGACTAGGCGCAAATGAGCAGTTCTTC

V gene: TRBV7-3
D gene: .
J gene: TRBJ2-1
clone size: .
CDR3 protein: CASSPRFGMSNEQFF
CDR3 DNA: TGTGCCAGCAGCCCCCGGTTTGGTATGAGCAATGAGCAGTTCTTC

V gene: TRBV11-3
D gene: .
J gene: TRBJ2-5
clone size: .
CDR3 protein: CASSLGLGSQETQYF
CDR3 DNA: TGTGCCAGCAGCTTAGGGTTGGGCTCCCAAGAGACCCAGTACTTC

V gene: TRBV5-1
D gene: .
J gene: TRBJ1-1
clone size: .
CDR3 protein: CASSLQGRDTEAFF
CDR3 DNA: TGCGCCAGCAGCTTGCAGGGACGGGACACTGAAGCTTTCTTT

V gene: TRBV6-5
D gene: .
J gene: TRBJ2-2
clone size: .
CDR3 protein: CASRGDPEGGELFF
CDR3 DNA: TGTGCCAGCAGGGGGGACCCGGAGGGCGGGGAGCTGTTTTTT

V gene: TRBV6-7
D gene: TRBD1
J gene: TRBJ2-6
clone size: .
CDR3 protein: CASSYSEGTGPLSGANVLTF
CDR3 DNA: TGTGCCAGCAGTTACTCGGAGGGGACAGGTCCACTATCTGGGGCCAACGTCCTGACTTTC

V gene: TRBV10-3
D gene: .
J gene: TRBJ2-7
clone size: .
CDR3 protein: CAISESRSVYEQYF
CDR3 DNA: TGTGCCATCAGTGAGTCTCGTTCGGTCTACGAGCAGTACTTC

V gene: TRBV5-4
D gene: .
J gene: TRBJ1-6
clone size: few
CDR3 protein: CASSRGGPNSPLHF
CDR3 DNA: TGTGCCAGCAGCCGGGGGGGGCCGAATTCACCCCTCCACTTT

V gene: TRBV15
D gene: .
J gene: TRBJ1-1
clone size: .
CDR3 protein: CATSSGISNTEAFF
CDR3 DNA: TGTGCCACCAGCAGCGGCATTTCGAACACTGAAGCTTTCTTT